This T cell receptor beta chain is from a study of CD8 T cells in ankylosing spondylitis. This clonotype was seen a few times. Its antigen remains unidentified. With molecular barcodes, quantitative 5'-RACE was used to make the TCR beta libraries. TCRdb used MiXCR to reprocess the 5' RACE reads, holding one entry per CDR3 protein. The sample lists hundreds of thousands of distinct CDR3 sequences; over 9.5% were seen once. The study's findings and limits: Disease-linked clones displayed a CD8+ phenotype and appeared relatively rarely in peripheral blood. Blood of patients with ankylosing spondylitis appeared to be characterized by a TCR beta motif of several highly homologous variants. Significant enrichment of disease-linked clones was reported in matched ankylosing spondylitis synovial fluid.

The CDR3 totals 18 residues. The V and J ends lost 0 bases and 6 bases respectively, with 25 bases between them. The germline V gene encodes CDR1 SGHDT and CDR2 YYEEEE. This chain links TRBV5-6 with TRBJ2-7; D could derive from TRBD1 or TRBD2 (5 bases each). The source material was blood, either unsorted or a sorted T cell fraction (not recorded which). The receptor was isolated from a male donor with ankylosing spondylitis. The CDR3 spells CASSLVTYSGTEGREQYF. DNA of the CDR3: TGTGCCAGCAGCTTGGTAACGTACTCAGGGACGGAAGGGCGCGAGCAGTACTTC.